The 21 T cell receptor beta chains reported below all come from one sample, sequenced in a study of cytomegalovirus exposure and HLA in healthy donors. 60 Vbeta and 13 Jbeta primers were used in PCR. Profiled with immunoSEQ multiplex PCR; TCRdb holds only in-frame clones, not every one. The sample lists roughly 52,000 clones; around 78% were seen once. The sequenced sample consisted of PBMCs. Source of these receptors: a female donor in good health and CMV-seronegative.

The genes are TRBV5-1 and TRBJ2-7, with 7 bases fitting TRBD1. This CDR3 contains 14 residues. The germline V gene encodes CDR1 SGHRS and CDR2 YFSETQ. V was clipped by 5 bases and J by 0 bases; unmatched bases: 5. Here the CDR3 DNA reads TGCGCCAGCAGTTTTACAGGGGCCTCCTACGAGCAGTACTTC. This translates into CASSFTGASYEQYF.

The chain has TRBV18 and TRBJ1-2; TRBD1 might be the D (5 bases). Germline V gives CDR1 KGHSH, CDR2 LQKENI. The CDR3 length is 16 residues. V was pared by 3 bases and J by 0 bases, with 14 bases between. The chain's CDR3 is CASSPTDSATNYGYTF. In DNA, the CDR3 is TGTGCCAGCTCACCTACTGACAGCGCGACTAACTATGGCTACACCTTC.

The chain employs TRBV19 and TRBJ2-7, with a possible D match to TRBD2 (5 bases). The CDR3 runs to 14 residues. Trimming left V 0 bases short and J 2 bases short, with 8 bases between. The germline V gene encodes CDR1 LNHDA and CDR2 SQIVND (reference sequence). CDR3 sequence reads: CASSIEAGPYEQYF. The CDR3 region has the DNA TGTGCCAGTAGTATAGAGGCGGGTCCCTACGAGCAGTACTTC.

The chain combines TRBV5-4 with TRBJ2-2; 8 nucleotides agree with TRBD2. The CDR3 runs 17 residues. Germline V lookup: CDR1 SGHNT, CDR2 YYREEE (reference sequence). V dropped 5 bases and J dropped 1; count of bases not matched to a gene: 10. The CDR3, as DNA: TGTGCCAGCAGTCCCGGGGGCCTAGCGGGGAACACCGGGGAGCTGTTTTTT. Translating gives CASSPGGLAGNTGELFF.

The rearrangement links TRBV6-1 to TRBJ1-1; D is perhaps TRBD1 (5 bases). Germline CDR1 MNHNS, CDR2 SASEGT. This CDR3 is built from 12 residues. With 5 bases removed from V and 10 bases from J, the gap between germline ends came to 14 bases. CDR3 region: CASSLTGRVAFF. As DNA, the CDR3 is TGTGCCAGCAGTTTAACAGGTCGTGTAGCTTTCTTT.

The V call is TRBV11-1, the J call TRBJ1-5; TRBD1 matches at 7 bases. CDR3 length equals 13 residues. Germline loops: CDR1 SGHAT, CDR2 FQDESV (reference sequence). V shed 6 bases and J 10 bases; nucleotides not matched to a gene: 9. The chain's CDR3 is CASSGGTDDPQHF. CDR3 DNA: TGTGCCAGCAGTGGAGGGACAGATGATCCCCAGCATTTT.

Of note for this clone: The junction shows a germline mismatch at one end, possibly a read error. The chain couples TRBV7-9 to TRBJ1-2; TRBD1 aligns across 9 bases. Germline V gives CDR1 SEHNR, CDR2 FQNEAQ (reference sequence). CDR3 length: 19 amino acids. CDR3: CASSLLVPGTGFRYCGHTF. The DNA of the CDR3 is TGTGCCAGCAGCTTACTAGTTCCCGGGACAGGGTTCCGATACTGTGGCCACACCTTC. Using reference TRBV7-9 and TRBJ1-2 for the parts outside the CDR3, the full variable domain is DTGVSQNPRHKITKRGQNVTFRCDPISEHNRLYWYRQTLGQGPEFLTYFQNEAQLEKSRLLSDRFSAERPKGSFSTLEIQRTEQGDSAMYLCASSLLVPGTGFRYCGHTFGSGTRLTVV.

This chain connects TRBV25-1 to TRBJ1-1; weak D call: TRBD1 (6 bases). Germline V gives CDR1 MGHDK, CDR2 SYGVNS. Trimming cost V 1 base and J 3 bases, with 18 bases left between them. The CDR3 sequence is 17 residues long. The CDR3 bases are TGTGCCAGCAGTGAATCATTGGGGGCGATTGGAGACACTGAAGCTTTCTTT. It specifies CASSESLGAIGDTEAFF.

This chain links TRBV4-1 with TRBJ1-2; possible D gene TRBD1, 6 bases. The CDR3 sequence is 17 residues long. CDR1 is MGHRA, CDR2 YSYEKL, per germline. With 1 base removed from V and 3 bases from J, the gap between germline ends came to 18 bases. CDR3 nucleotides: TGCGCCAGCAGCCAAGCCCCCAGGGGACGGGGGGACTATGGCTACACCTTC. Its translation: CASSQAPRGRGDYGYTF.

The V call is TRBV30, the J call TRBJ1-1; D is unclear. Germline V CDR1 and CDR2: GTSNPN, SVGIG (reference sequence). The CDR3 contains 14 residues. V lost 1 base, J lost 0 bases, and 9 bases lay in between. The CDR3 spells CAWSGGEMNTEAFF. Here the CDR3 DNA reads TGTGCCTGGAGTGGGGGAGAAATGAACACTGAAGCTTTCTTT.

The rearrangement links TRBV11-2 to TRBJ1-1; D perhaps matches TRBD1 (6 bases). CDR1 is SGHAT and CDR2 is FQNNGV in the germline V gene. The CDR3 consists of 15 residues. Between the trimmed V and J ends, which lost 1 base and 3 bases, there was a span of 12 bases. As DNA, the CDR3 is TGTGCCAGCAGCTTAGTCGCAGGGGCCTACACTGAAGCTTTCTTT. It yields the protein CASSLVAGAYTEAFF.

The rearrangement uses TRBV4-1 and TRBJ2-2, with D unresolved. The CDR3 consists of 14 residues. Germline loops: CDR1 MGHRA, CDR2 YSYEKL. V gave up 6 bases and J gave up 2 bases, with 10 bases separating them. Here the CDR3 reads CASRHNTNTGELFF. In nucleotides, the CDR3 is TGCGCCAGCAGGCATAATACTAACACCGGGGAGCTGTTTTTT.

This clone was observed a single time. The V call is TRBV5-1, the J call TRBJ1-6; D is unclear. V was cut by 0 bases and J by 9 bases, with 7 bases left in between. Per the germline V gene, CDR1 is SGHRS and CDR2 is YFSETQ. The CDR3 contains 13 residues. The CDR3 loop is CASSLAGSSPLHF. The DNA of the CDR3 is TGCGCCAGCAGCTTGGCCGGGAGTTCACCCCTCCACTTT.

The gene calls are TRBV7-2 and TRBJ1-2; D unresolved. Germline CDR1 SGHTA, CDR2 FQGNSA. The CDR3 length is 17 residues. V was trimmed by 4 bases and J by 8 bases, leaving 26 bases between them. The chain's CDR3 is CASSSIAIASSSGGYTF. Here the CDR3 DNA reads TGTGCCAGCAGCTCCATCGCAATCGCTTCTTCCTCGGGGGGCTACACCTTC.

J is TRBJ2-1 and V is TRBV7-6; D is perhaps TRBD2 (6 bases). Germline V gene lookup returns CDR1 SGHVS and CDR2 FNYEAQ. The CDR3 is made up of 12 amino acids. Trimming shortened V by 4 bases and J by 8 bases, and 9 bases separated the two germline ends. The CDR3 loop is CASSSGVDEQFF. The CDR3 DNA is TGTGCCAGCAGCTCGGGAGTGGATGAGCAGTTCTTC.

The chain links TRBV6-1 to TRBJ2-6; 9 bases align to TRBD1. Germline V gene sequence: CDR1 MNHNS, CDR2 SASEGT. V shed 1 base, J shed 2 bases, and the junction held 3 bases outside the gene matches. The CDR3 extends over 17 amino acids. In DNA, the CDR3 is TGTGCCAGCAGTGAAGAGTGGGACAGGGCTGGGGCCAACGTCCTGACTTTC. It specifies CASSEEWDRAGANVLTF.

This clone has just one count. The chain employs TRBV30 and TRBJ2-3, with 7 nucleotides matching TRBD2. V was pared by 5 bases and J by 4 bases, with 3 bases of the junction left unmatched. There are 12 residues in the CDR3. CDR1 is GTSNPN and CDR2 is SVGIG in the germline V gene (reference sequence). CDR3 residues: CAWGRAPDTQYF. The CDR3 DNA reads TGTGCCTGGGGGAGGGCCCCAGATACGCAGTATTTT.

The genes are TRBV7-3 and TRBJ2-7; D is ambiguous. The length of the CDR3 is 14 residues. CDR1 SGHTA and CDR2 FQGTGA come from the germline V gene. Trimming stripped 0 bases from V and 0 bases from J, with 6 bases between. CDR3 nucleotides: TGTGCCAGCAGCTTAACGGGCAGCTCCTACGAGCAGTACTTC. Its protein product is CASSLTGSSYEQYF.

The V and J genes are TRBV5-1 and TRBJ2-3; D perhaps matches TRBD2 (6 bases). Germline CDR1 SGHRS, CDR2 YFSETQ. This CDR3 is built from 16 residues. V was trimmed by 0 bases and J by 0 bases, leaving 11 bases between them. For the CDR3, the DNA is TGCGCCAGCAGCTTGGTGGCAGGGACTAGCACAGATACGCAGTATTTT. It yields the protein CASSLVAGTSTDTQYF.

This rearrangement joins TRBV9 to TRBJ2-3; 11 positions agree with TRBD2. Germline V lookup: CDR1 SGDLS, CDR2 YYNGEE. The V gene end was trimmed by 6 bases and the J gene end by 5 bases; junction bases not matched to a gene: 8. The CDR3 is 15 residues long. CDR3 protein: CASNIAGGLRDTQYF. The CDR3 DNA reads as TGTGCCAGCAATATAGCGGGGGGGCTCAGAGATACGCAGTATTTT. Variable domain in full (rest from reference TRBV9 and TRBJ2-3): DSGVTQTPKHLITATGQRVTLRCSPRSGDLSVYWYQQSLDQGLQFLIQYYNGEERAKGNILERFSAQQFPDLHSELNLSSLELGDSALYFCASNIAGGLRDTQYFGPGTRLTVL.

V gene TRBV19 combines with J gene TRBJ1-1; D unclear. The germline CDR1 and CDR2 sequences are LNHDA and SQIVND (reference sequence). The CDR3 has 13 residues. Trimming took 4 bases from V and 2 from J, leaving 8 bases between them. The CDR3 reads CASSTRANTEAFF. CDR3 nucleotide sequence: TGTGCCAGTAGTACGAGGGCCAACACTGAAGCTTTCTTT.